These 3 T cell receptor beta chains originate from one sample sequenced in a study of T cell responses to AZD1222 COVID-19 vaccine. The protocol was immunoSEQ multiplex PCR, while the TCRdb copy is restricted to in-frame clones and leaves out a portion. The sample has about 170,000 clones, 80% to 90% seen once. Specimen: peripheral blood, collected on day 0 of AZD1222 vaccination. All receptors come from an adult in good health.

V is TRBV5-5 and J is TRBJ2-1; 8 bases line up with TRBD1. Germline CDR1 reads SGHKS; CDR2 reads YYEKEE (reference sequence). The CDR3 loop spans 15 amino acids. V lost 3 bases, J lost 2 bases, and 4 bases stayed unmatched. The CDR3 DNA reads TGTGCCAGCAGCTCGGGGACAGGAACCTACAATGAGCAGTTCTTC. This codes for CASSSGTGTYNEQFF.

This sequence joins TRBV27 and TRBJ1-1, with 8 positions matching TRBD1. V was clipped by 5 bases and J by 3 bases; unmatched bases: 11. The CDR3 loop spans 16 amino acids. Per the germline V gene, CDR1 is MNHEY and CDR2 is SMNVEV (reference sequence). Here the CDR3 DNA reads TGTGCCAGCAGTCCTTCGACAGGGGAAAAGGACACTGAAGCTTTCTTT. Residues: CASSPSTGEKDTEAFF.

The chain recombines TRBV5-1 with TRBJ2-5, with D maybe TRBD1 (6 bases). Trimming took 2 bases from V and 3 from J, leaving 17 bases between them. The CDR3 sequence is 16 residues long. The germline CDR1 and CDR2 sequences are SGHRS and YFSETQ. The CDR3 loop reads CASSLGDTANEETQYF. The CDR3 nucleotides are TGCGCCAGCAGCTTAGGGGACACGGCCAATGAAGAGACCCAGTACTTC.